This is a list of T cell receptor beta chains from one sample in a study of shared clonotypes between healthy human individuals. Sequencing used immunoSEQ multiplex PCR; TCRdb keeps in-frame clones, though not all of them. The sample lists about 470,000 clones; roughly 77% were seen once. Input material: PBMCs. Source of these receptors: a middle-aged woman in good health. Some clones in this sample may be carry-over from other donors' samples. Both conserved end residues are part of each CDR3. Fields, in order: J gene, D gene, V gene, clone size, CDR3 protein, CDR3 DNA. The D gene is left open where the match is weak. The listing skips clone size in some rows; elsewhere it reads once, few, many or a size class.

j_call: TRBJ1-2; d_call: NA; v_call: TRBV28; clone_size: NA; cdr3_aa: CASSSPTTSHTF; cdr3_nt: TGTGCCAGCAGTTCCCCTACTACCTCTCACACCTTC
j_call: TRBJ2-7; d_call: TRBD1; v_call: TRBV30; clone_size: few; cdr3_aa: CAWVKQGPTYEQYF; cdr3_nt: TGTGCCTGGGTGAAACAGGGGCCGACCTACGAGCAGTACTTC
j_call: TRBJ2-1; d_call: NA; v_call: TRBV30; clone_size: NA; cdr3_aa: CAWTRPWGARGPYNEQFF; cdr3_nt: TGTGCCTGGACTCGTCCGTGGGGGGCGCGGGGCCCCTACAATGAGCAGTTCTTC
j_call: TRBJ2-4; d_call: TRBD1; v_call: TRBV7-3; clone_size: NA; cdr3_aa: CASSVQGGKNIQYF; cdr3_nt: TGTGCCAGCAGTGTACAGGGGGGCAAAAACATTCAGTACTTC
j_call: TRBJ2-7; d_call: NA; v_call: TRBV11-2; clone_size: NA; cdr3_aa: CASSLDPGAVYEQYF; cdr3_nt: TGTGCCAGCAGCTTAGATCCAGGGGCAGTCTACGAGCAGTACTTC
j_call: TRBJ2-7; d_call: NA; v_call: TRBV27; clone_size: NA; cdr3_aa: CASSPPGEQYF; cdr3_nt: TGTGCCAGCAGTCCACCGGGGGAGCAGTACTTC
j_call: TRBJ2-1; d_call: TRBD1; v_call: TRBV11-2; clone_size: few; cdr3_aa: CASSSIGTGLANEQFF; cdr3_nt: TGTGCCAGCAGTTCCATTGGGACAGGATTAGCAAATGAGCAGTTCTTC
j_call: TRBJ2-7; d_call: NA; v_call: TRBV25-1; clone_size: few; cdr3_aa: CASSEGGSYEQYF; cdr3_nt: TGTGCCAGCAGTGAAGGGGGCTCCTACGAGCAGTACTTC
j_call: TRBJ2-5; d_call: NA; v_call: TRBV7-2; clone_size: NA; cdr3_aa: CASSSTLGSQETQYF; cdr3_nt: TGTGCCAGCAGCTCAACACTGGGATCACAAGAGACCCAGTACTTC
j_call: TRBJ2-7; d_call: TRBD2; v_call: TRBV15; clone_size: NA; cdr3_aa: CATSRFGASGSAPYEQYF; cdr3_nt: TGTGCCACCAGCCGCTTCGGGGCTAGCGGGAGTGCACCCTACGAGCAGTACTTC